This T cell receptor beta chain originates from a study of blood T cell repertoires in COVID-19. The wider study: Sources were T cells, B-cell-depleted T cells, or PBMCs; the material itself was cDNA or gDNA.

The authors' processing: Estimation of nucleated cell counts was performed using reference gene primer amplification. Repertoires were generated with immunoSEQ multiplex PCR, while TCRdb's copy carries only in-frame clones and drops some. The V and J calls and the clone size are those of that table, but D and trimming were determined from the DNA. This sample has some 200,000 clones, with roughly 85% found just once. Germline V CDR1 and CDR2: KGHSH, LQKENI. The ends lost 3 bases at V and 3 bases at J; junction bases unmatched: 4. The CDR3 loop spans 14 amino acids. This TCR was sampled from a man between 60 and 70 years old with active or convalescent COVID-19. The sample was peripheral blood. The V gene is TRBV18, the J gene TRBJ1-1, with 7 positions matching TRBD1. The CDR3 loop is CASSPQTGDTEAFF. The CDR3 nucleotides are TGTGCCAGCTCACCTCAAACAGGGGACACTGAAGCTTTCTTT. The variable domain in full, completed from reference TRBV18 and TRBJ1-1, reads NAGVMQNPRHLVRRRGQEARLRCSPMKGHSHVYWYRQLPEEGLKFMVYLQKENIIDESGMPKERFSAEFPKEGPSILRIQQVVRGDSAAYFCASSPQTGDTEAFFGQGTRLTVV.